The 21 T cell receptor beta chains below come from one sample, sequenced in a study of shared clonotypes between healthy human individuals. Assay: immunoSEQ multiplex PCR; the TCRdb copy retains only in-frame clones and omits some. The sample lists about 87,000 clones, roughly half occurring once. Specimen: PBMCs. These receptors came from a woman aged 35 to 49 in good health. Some clones in this sample may be carry-over from other donors' samples.

The rearrangement joins TRBV6-5 to TRBJ2-7; D not certain. The V end was cut by 0 bases, the J end by 4 bases, with 13 bases between. Germline CDR1 reads MNHEY; CDR2 reads SVGAGI. CDR3 length: 15 amino acids. CDR3 loop: CASSYSTPRLYEQYF. The CDR3 coding sequence is TGTGCCAGCAGTTACTCCACCCCCCGGTTATACGAGCAGTACTTC.

This clone has a count of ten or more. In the same sample, other DNA sequences code for this CDR3. The V gene is TRBV7-8, the J gene TRBJ1-3; D remains ambiguous. The length of the CDR3 is 14 residues. Germline CDR1 and CDR2: SGHVS and FQNEAQ. V was clipped by 1 base and J by 2 bases, with 6 bases between them. CDR3 sequence (DNA): TGTGCCAGCAGCTTAGGGGTTACTGGAAACACCATATATTTT. Protein product: CASSLGVTGNTIYF.

Concerning this clone: This sequence is one base from a far larger clone and is likely a read error. The V and J genes are TRBV25-1 and TRBJ1-4, with 9 bases that match TRBD1. The length of the CDR3 is 14 residues. CDR1 MGHDK and CDR2 SYGVNS come from the germline V gene. The CDR3 spells CASSVGTGNEELFF. CDR3 sequence (DNA): TGTGCCAGCAGTGTCGGGACAGGGAATGAAGAACTGTTTTTT.

This clone was picked up many times. The chain uses TRBV27 and TRBJ2-7, with D maybe TRBD2 (6 bases). Per germline, CDR1 MNHEY and CDR2 SMNVEV (reference sequence). V gave up 4 bases and J gave up 6 bases, with 13 bases separating them. This CDR3 comprises 13 residues. The CDR3, as DNA: TGTGCCAGCAGTTCGAGACTAGAAGGCGAGCAGTACTTC. This encodes CASSSRLEGEQYF.

This chain connects TRBV5-1 to TRBJ2-1, with D hard to call. The CDR3 is 14 residues long. CDR1 and CDR2 from the germline V gene are SGHRS and YFSETQ. V was trimmed by 0 bases and J by 4 bases, leaving 8 bases between them. The CDR3 loop reads CASSLVPGYNEQFF. The DNA of the CDR3 is TGCGCCAGCAGCTTGGTCCCAGGATACAATGAGCAGTTCTTC.

This clone was seen at least ten times. The J gene is TRBJ2-7, the V gene TRBV7-2, with 12 bases identical to TRBD2. The germline V gene has CDR1 SGHTA and CDR2 FQGNSA. The CDR3 covers 15 residues. V shed 5 bases and J 1 base; nucleotides not matched to a gene: 3. The CDR3 spells CASSLGLAGSYEQYF. The CDR3 DNA is TGTGCCAGCAGCCTCGGACTAGCGGGATCCTACGAGCAGTACTTC.

In this sample, this clone turned up once. This chain connects TRBV5-1 to TRBJ2-3; TRBD2 might be the D (5 bases). V was pared by 2 bases and J by 1 base, with 14 bases between. Germline assignment: CDR1 SGHRS and CDR2 YFSETQ. The CDR3 runs to 16 residues. The CDR3, as DNA: TGCGCCAGCAGCTTCGGTGCGGGTACTGGCACAGATACGCAGTATTTT. As protein: CASSFGAGTGTDTQYF.

This clone has at least ten counts. This chain connects TRBV28 to TRBJ2-3; D not certain. The V and J ends lost 6 bases and 2 bases respectively, with 12 bases between them. The CDR3 sequence is 14 residues long. CDR1 and CDR2 from the germline V gene are MDHEN and SYDVKM. CDR3 sequence: CASRSGGPTDTQYF. In DNA form, the CDR3 reads TGTGCCAGCAGATCCGGTGGGCCCACAGATACGCAGTATTTT.

This clone was detected ten times or more. This rearrangement joins TRBV28 to TRBJ1-2; a weak D match, TRBD1 (5 bases). CDR1 and CDR2 (germline): MDHEN, SYDVKM. V shed 11 bases and J shed 0 bases, with 19 bases lying between them. The CDR3 spans 15 residues. CDR3 in amino acids: CAASPSDRANYGYTF. CDR3 DNA: TGTGCCGCAAGTCCTTCTGACAGAGCTAACTATGGCTACACCTTC.

The chain recombines TRBV4-1 with TRBJ1-2; D gene ambiguous. The CDR3 spans 14 residues. Germline CDR1 MGHRA, CDR2 YSYEKL. Trimming removed 0 bases at V and 2 bases at J, with 7 bases between. The CDR3 reads CASSQDRRNYGYTF. In nucleotides, the CDR3 is TGCGCCAGCAGCCAAGACCGGAGAAACTATGGCTACACCTTC.

Remarks on this clone: This same CDR3 is encoded by further DNA sequences in the sample. V usage is TRBV4-1 and J usage is TRBJ1-4, with 7 bases matching TRBD1. Germline V CDR1 and CDR2: MGHRA, YSYEKL. The CDR3 has 16 amino acids. J gave up 8 bases and V 3 bases, and 12 bases lay outside the gene matches. CDR3 sequence reads: CASSHSRQGGEEKLFF. The CDR3 DNA sequence: TGCGCCAGCAGCCATTCACGACAGGGTGGCGAAGAAAAACTGTTTTTT.

This clone was seen a few times. V usage is TRBV18 and J usage is TRBJ1-5; the D gene is possibly TRBD1 (6 bases). The CDR3 covers 14 residues. Germline V gene sequence: CDR1 KGHSH, CDR2 LQKENI. Trimming pared 5 bases from V and 4 bases from J, leaving 12 bases between. CDR3 nucleotide sequence: TGTGCCAGCTCATCAGACAGGAAAAATCAGCCCCAGCATTTT. Translated, it gives CASSSDRKNQPQHF. The whole variable domain, remainder taken from reference TRBV18 and TRBJ1-5, is NAGVMQNPRHLVRRRGQEARLRCSPMKGHSHVYWYRQLPEEGLKFMVYLQKENIIDESGMPKERFSAEFPKEGPSILRIQQVVRGDSAAYFCASSSDRKNQPQHFGDGTRLSIL.

The V gene is TRBV28, the J gene TRBJ2-5, with a tentative D call TRBD1 (6 bases). V was trimmed by 1 base and J by 5 bases, leaving 11 bases between them. The CDR3 extends over 14 amino acids. Germline CDR1 and CDR2: MDHEN and SYDVKM. The CDR3 reads CASSLFRGMETQYF. The CDR3 nucleotides read TGTGCCAGCAGTTTATTTAGGGGGATGGAGACCCAGTACTTC.

The chain links TRBV30 to TRBJ2-2, with D perhaps matching TRBD2 (5 bases). CDR3 length: 13 amino acids. CDR1 GTSNPN and CDR2 SVGIG come from the germline V gene (reference sequence). V was pared by 5 bases and J by 7 bases, with 14 bases between. The CDR3 DNA is TGTGCCTGGGACCGGGGTGGCCTCGGGGAGCTGTTTTTT. Its protein is CAWDRGGLGELFF.

This rearrangement joins TRBV28 to TRBJ2-3; no clear D. V gave up 6 bases and J gave up 3 bases, with 10 bases separating them. Germline lookup yields CDR1 MDHEN and CDR2 SYDVKM. This CDR3 is built from 13 residues. CDR3 in DNA: TGTGCCAGCAGCCGGTCAGGAACAGATACGCAGTATTTT. Its protein product is CASSRSGTDTQYF.

This clone was seen only a few times. The gene calls are TRBV5-5 and TRBJ2-7; 8 bases fit TRBD2. The CDR3 length is 14 residues. Germline V gives CDR1 SGHKS, CDR2 YYEKEE (reference sequence). The V segment lost 0 bases and the J segment 3 bases; nucleotides outside the gene matches: 2. The CDR3 bases are TGTGCCAGCAGCTTGGTCAGCGGGAGCTACGAGCAGTACTTC. This codes for CASSLVSGSYEQYF.

Many counts were recorded for this clone. V gene TRBV28 combines with J gene TRBJ2-1; 7 positions agree with TRBD2. Per the germline V gene, CDR1 is MDHEN and CDR2 is SYDVKM. The CDR3 is made up of 16 amino acids. The J segment lost 9 bases and the V segment lost 5 bases, leaving 16 bases of the junction unmatched. The CDR3 reads CASSARWGGARIEQFF. CDR3 DNA: TGTGCCAGCAGTGCCCGATGGGGAGGGGCGCGGATTGAGCAGTTCTTC.

The chain couples TRBV5-1 to TRBJ1-1, with D uncertain. The ends were cut back, 1 base at V and 4 bases at J, with 8 bases in the middle. Germline V CDR1 and CDR2: SGHRS, YFSETQ. This CDR3 region has 13 residues. The CDR3 DNA reads as TGCGCCAGCAGCTTGCTCGGCAGCACTGAAGCTTTCTTT. This translates into CASSLLGSTEAFF.

V usage is TRBV19 and J usage is TRBJ2-3; 9 bases are a match to TRBD1. The trim removed 1 base at V and 3 bases at J, leaving 5 bases unmatched. The CDR3 covers 16 residues. Germline V gene data show CDR1 as LNHDA and CDR2 as SQIVND (reference sequence). The chain's CDR3 is CASSIGLGQGTDTQYF. CDR3 DNA sequence: TGTGCCAGTAGTATAGGGCTTGGACAGGGGACAGATACGCAGTATTTT. The full variable domain, completed using reference TRBV19 and TRBJ2-3, is DGGITQSPKYLFRKEGQNVTLSCEQNLNHDAMYWYRQDPGQGLRLIYYSQIVNDFQKGDIAEGYSVSREKKESFPLTVTSAQKNPTAFYLCASSIGLGQGTDTQYFGPGTRLTVL.

About this clone: Its ends do not fully match the called genes, so a read error is possible. This sequence joins TRBV5-1 and TRBJ1-3; D is unclear. Germline V gene sequence: CDR1 SGHRS, CDR2 YFSETQ. This CDR3 contains 15 residues. The CDR3: CASSLVRGSGNTIHF. Written as DNA, the CDR3 is TGCGCCAGCAGCTTGGTACGCGGCTCTGGAAACACCATACATTTT.

Only one count was recorded for this clone. The rearrangement links TRBV9 to TRBJ2-5, with no clear D. TRBJ2-7 matches the DNA end more closely, so the J call is doubtful. Per germline, CDR1 SGDLS and CDR2 YYNGEE. CDR3 length: 15 residues. The CDR3 DNA reads TGTGCCAGCAGTTTCCTCCGCTACTCACCCTACGAGCAGTACTTC. Translating it yields CASSFLRYSPYEQYF.